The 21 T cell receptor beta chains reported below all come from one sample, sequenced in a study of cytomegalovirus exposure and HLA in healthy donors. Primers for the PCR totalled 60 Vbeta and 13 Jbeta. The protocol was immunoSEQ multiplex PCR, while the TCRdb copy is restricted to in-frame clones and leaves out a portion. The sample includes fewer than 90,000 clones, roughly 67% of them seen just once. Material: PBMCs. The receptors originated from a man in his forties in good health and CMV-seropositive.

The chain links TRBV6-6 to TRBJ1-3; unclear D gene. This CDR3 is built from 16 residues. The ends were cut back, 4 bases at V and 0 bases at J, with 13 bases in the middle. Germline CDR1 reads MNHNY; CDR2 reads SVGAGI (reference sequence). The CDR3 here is CASSLIVSSSGNTIYF. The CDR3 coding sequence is TGTGCCAGCAGTTTGATAGTATCGAGCTCTGGAAACACCATATATTTT.

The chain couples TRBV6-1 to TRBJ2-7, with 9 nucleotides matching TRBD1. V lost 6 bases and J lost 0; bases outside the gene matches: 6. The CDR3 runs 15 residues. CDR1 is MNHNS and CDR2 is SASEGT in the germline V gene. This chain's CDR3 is CASSAGQGISYEQYF. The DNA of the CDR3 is TGTGCCAGCAGCGCCGGACAGGGGATCTCCTACGAGCAGTACTTC.

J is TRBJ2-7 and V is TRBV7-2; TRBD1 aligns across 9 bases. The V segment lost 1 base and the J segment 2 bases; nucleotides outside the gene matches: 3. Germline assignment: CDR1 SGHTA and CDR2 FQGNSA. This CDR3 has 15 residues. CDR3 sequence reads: CASSLVGQGPYEQYF. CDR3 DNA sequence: TGTGCCAGCAGCTTAGTGGGACAGGGACCCTACGAGCAGTACTTC.

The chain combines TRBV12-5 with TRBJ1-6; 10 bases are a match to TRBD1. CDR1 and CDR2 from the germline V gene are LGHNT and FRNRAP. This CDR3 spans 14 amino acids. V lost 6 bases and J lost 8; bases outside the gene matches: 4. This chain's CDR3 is CASGPGQGDSPLHF. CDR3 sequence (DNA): TGTGCTAGTGGCCCAGGACAGGGGGATTCACCCCTCCACTTT.

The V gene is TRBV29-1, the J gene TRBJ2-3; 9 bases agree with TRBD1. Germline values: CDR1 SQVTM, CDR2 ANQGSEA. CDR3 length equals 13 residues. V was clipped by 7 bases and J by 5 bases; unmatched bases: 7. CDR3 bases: TGCAGCGCAGGACAGGGGACGGGAGATACGCAGTATTTT. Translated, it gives CSAGQGTGDTQYF.

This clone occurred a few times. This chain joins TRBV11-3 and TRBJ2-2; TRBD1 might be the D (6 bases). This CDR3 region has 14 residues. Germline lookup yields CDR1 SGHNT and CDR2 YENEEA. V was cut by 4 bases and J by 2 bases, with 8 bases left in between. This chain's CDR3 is CASSSDSNTGELFF. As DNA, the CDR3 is TGTGCCAGCAGCTCGGACAGCAACACCGGGGAGCTGTTTTTT.

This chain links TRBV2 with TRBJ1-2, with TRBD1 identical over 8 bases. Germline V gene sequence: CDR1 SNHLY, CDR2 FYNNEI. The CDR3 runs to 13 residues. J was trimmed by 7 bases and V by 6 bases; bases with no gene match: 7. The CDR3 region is CASRKTGVVGYTF. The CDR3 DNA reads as TGTGCCAGCAGAAAGACAGGGGTTGTTGGCTACACCTTC.

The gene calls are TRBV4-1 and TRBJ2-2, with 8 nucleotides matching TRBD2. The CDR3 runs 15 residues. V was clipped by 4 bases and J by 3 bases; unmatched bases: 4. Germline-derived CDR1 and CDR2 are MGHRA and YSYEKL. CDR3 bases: TGCGCCAGCAGCCGAAGCGGGGGAGACACCGGGGAGCTGTTTTTT. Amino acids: CASSRSGGDTGELFF.

The CDR3 sequence is CASSYSSKGQELYYTF. CDR3 sequence (DNA): TGTGCCAGCAGTTACTCTTCTAAAGGACAGGAACTTTACTACACCTTC. This sequence joins TRBV6-5 and TRBJ1-2; 7 bases align to TRBD1. V lost 0 bases to trimming and J lost 10 bases; unmatched junction nucleotides: 14. Per the germline V gene, CDR1 is MNHEY and CDR2 is SVGAGI. The CDR3 is made up of 16 amino acids.

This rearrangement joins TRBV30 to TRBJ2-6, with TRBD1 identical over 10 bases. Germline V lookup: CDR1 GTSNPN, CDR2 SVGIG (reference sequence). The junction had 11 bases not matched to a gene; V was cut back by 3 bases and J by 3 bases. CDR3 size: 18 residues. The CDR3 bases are TGTGCCTGGAGCTCGGGACAGGGGTTTGTTCTTGGGGCCAACGTCCTGACTTTC. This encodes CAWSSGQGFVLGANVLTF.

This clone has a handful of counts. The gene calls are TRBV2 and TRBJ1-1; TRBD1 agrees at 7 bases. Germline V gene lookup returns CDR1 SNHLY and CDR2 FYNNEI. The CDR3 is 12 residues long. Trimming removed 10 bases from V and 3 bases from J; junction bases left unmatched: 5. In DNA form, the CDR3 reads TGTGCCATCCTACAGGGGTACACTGAAGCTTTCTTT. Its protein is CAILQGYTEAFF. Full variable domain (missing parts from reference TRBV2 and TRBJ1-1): EPEVTQTPSHQVTQMGQEVILRCVPISNHLYFYWYRQILGQKVEFLVSFYNNEISEKSEIFDDQFSVERPDGSNFTLKIRSTKLEDSAMYFCAILQGYTEAFFGQGTRLTVV.

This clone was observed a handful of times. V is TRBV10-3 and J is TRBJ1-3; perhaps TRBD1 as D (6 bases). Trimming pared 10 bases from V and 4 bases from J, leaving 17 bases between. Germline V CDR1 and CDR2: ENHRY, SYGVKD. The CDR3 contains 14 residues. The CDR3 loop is CATLPKDRGNTIYF. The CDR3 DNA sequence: TGTGCCACCCTCCCCAAGGACAGAGGAAACACCATATATTTT.

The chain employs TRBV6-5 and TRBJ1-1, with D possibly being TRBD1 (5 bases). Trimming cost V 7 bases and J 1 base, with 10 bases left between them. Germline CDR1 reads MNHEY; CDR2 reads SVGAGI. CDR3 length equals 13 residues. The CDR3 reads CASKERGNTEAFF. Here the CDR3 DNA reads TGTGCCAGCAAGGAAAGGGGGAACACTGAAGCTTTCTTT.

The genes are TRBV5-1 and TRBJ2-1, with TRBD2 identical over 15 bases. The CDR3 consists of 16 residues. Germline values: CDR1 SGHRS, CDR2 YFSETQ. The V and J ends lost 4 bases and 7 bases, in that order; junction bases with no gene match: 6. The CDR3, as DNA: TGCGCCAGCAGCCCGGGACTAGCGGGAGGTCCGAATGAGCAGTTCTTC. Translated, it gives CASSPGLAGGPNEQFF.

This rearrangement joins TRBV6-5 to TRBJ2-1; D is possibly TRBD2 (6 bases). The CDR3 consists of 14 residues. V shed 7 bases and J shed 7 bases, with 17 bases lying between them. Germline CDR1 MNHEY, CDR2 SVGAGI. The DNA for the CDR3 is TGTGCCAGCACCCCTCCCGGGAGAGAAAATGAGCAGTTCTTC. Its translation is CASTPPGRENEQFF.

Here the CDR3 reads CASSTPGHGETQYF. DNA of the CDR3: TGTGCCAGTAGTACTCCGGGACATGGCGAGACCCAGTACTTC. This chain connects TRBV19 to TRBJ2-5; TRBD1 is a possible D gene (6 bases). Trimming removed 4 bases from V and 5 bases from J, with 14 bases in between. Germline values: CDR1 LNHDA, CDR2 SQIVND (reference sequence). The CDR3 runs to 14 residues.

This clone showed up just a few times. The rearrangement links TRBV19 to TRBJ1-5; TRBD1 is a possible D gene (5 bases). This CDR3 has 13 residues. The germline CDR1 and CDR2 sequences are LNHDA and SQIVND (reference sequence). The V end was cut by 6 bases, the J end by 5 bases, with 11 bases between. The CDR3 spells CASSQGWDQPQHF. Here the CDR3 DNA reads TGTGCCAGTAGCCAGGGTTGGGATCAGCCCCAGCATTTT.

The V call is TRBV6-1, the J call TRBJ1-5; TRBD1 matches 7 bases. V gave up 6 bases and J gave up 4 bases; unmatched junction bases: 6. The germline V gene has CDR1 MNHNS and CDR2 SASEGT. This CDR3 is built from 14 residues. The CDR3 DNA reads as TGTGCCAGCAGGCCGAGGGGGCCTAATCAGCCCCAGCATTTT. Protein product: CASRPRGPNQPQHF.

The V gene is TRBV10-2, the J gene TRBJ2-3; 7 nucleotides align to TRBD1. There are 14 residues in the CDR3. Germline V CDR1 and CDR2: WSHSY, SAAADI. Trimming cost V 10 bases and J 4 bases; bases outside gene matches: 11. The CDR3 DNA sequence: TGCGCCACCGCCAGGGGGAAGAAATCAGATACGCAGTATTTT. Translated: CATARGKKSDTQYF.

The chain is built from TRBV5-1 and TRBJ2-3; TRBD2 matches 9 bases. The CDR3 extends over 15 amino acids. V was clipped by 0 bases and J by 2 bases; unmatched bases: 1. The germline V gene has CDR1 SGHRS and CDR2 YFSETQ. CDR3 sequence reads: CASSLVAGDTDTQYF. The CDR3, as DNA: TGCGCCAGCAGCTTGGTAGCGGGAGACACAGATACGCAGTATTTT.

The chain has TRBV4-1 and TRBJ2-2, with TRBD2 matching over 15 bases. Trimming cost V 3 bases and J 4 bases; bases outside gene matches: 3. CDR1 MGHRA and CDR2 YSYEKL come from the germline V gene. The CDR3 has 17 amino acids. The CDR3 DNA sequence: TGCGCCAGCAGCCACGGACTAGCGGGAGGGATCACCGGGGAGCTGTTTTTT. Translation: CASSHGLAGGITGELFF.